The clone carrying this T cell receptor (beta chain) was counted a few times. The data were taken from a study of blood T cell repertoires in COVID-19. CDR1 is GTSNPN, CDR2 SVGIG, per germline (reference sequence). The ends were cut back, 0 bases at V and 4 bases at J, with 12 bases in the middle. The CDR3 is 14 residues long. Repertoires were generated with immunoSEQ multiplex PCR, while TCRdb's copy carries only in-frame clones and drops some. Among about 63,000 clones listed, about 90% were seen once. J is TRBJ1-1 and V is TRBV30, with D possibly being TRBD1 (5 bases). The sequencing sample was made of peripheral blood. The TCR sequence derives from a man aged 50 to 59 with active COVID-19. The CDR3 sequence: CAWSVRRDSTEAFF. CDR3 in DNA: TGTGCCTGGAGTGTGCGTCGGGACTCCACTGAAGCTTTCTTT.